A few counts support the clone carrying this T cell receptor beta chain. Its antigen is unidentified. The record originates from a study of T cells in tumors after PD-1 blockade. Overall study context: Each patient got pembrolizumab 200 mg every 3 weeks or cemiplimab 350 mg every 2 weeks.

Template: tumor biopsy or peripheral blood genomic DNA, roughly 600-6,004 ng per sample. Overall study results and limits: Expanded exhausted CD8+ clones after therapy were mostly novel clonotypes. Blood contained about 43% of the tumor's TCR clonotypes.

The table came from immunoSEQ multiplex PCR; TCRdb's copy has only in-frame clones and leaves some out. Altogether 12,000 or so clones are present, 63% being singletons, with the ten largest covering approximately 15%. The sample was tumor tissue, taken before anti-PD-1 treatment. This sequence was found in a human donor with basal cell carcinoma.

As DNA, the CDR3 is TGTGCCAGCAGTTACTGGGCGCGGGGTTCACCCCTCCACTTT. This encodes CASSYWARGSPLHF. The chain is built from TRBV6-5 and TRBJ1-6; D uncertain. Germline CDR1 reads MNHEY; CDR2 reads SVGAGI. V lost 1 base to trimming and J lost 9 bases, with 10 bases between them. The CDR3 spans 14 residues.